The T cell receptor (beta chain) under discussion was sequenced for a study of shared clonotypes between healthy human individuals. General study points: Large depth notwithstanding, sorted-subset sequencing proved incomplete by rarefaction.

A word on this clone: The antigen is not known.

Data came from immunoSEQ multiplex PCR; TCRdb stores just in-frame clones and leaves some out. The sample comprises under 850,000 clones, around 70% of which are singletons, and approximately 1.7% rests with the top ten. Germline-derived CDR1 and CDR2 are GTSNPN and SVGIG (reference sequence). This CDR3 contains 13 residues. The trim removed 3 bases at V and 4 bases at J, leaving 3 bases unmatched. Material for sequencing was memory CD4+ T cells sorted from blood. Subset meaning: CD45RA-negative fraction. The chain recombines TRBV30 with TRBJ2-1; 7 bases align to TRBD2. The source is a woman between 25 and 40 years old in good health. This chain's CDR3 is CAWRGLRYNEQFF. The CDR3 DNA is TGTGCCTGGAGGGGACTACGATACAATGAGCAGTTCTTC.